Listed here are 20 T cell receptor beta chains from one sample, sequenced in a study of identical twins. TCRdb re-called the 5' RACE reads through MiXCR, storing one row per CDR3 protein. The sample lists approximately 1.8 million distinct CDR3 sequences; about 32% were seen once. Material: cord blood. The receptor set was obtained from a newborn girl in good health.

J is TRBJ2-5 and V is TRBV7-2, with TRBD1 identical over 9 bases. The germline CDR1 and CDR2 sequences are SGHTA and FQGNSA. V lost 5 bases and J lost 4; bases outside the gene matches: 8. The CDR3 is 15 residues long. CDR3 protein: CASSRPGQGGETQYF. In nucleotides, the CDR3 is TGTGCCAGCAGCCGTCCGGGACAGGGTGGAGAGACCCAGTACTTC.

J is TRBJ2-7 and V is TRBV27; 9 bases are a match to TRBD1. Germline V gives CDR1 MNHEY, CDR2 SMNVEV (reference sequence). Trimming cost V 2 bases and J 7 bases; bases outside gene matches: 12. The CDR3 consists of 16 residues. CDR3 region: CASSLGGQGPYNEQYF. DNA of the CDR3: TGTGCCAGCAGTTTAGGTGGACAGGGGCCCTACAATGAGCAGTACTTC.

This clonotype has at least ten counts. The chain employs TRBV4-2 and TRBJ2-7, with TRBD2 identical over 10 bases. CDR3 size: 15 residues. V lost 0 bases to trimming and J lost 2 bases; unmatched junction nucleotides: 1. Germline V lookup: CDR1 LGHNA, CDR2 YNFKEQ. As DNA, the CDR3 is TGTGCCAGCAGCCAAGATGGACTAGCGGCCTACGAGCAGTACTTC. This encodes CASSQDGLAAYEQYF.

This chain links TRBV20-1 with TRBJ2-1, with 8 bases identical to TRBD2. TRBJ2-7 matches the DNA end more closely, so the J call is doubtful. This CDR3 region has 16 residues. CDR1 is DFQATT, CDR2 SNEGSKA, per germline (reference sequence). In nucleotides, the CDR3 is TGCAGTGCTAGAGACCCCCTAGCGGGCTCCTACAATGAGCAGTACTTC. Its protein product is CSARDPLAGSYNEQYF.

The gene calls are TRBV5-6 and TRBJ2-5; TRBD1 matches 12 bases. Trimming cost V 4 bases and J 6 bases; bases outside gene matches: 7. CDR3 size: 15 residues. Germline V gives CDR1 SGHDT, CDR2 YYEEEE. This chain's CDR3 is CASSNTGTGGKTQYF. CDR3 sequence (DNA): TGTGCCAGCAGCAACACCGGGACAGGGGGCAAGACCCAGTACTTC.

The chain recombines TRBV6-6 with TRBJ1-2; 11 bases line up with TRBD1. V trimming: 6 bases; J trimming: 1 base; junction bases outside the gene matches: 1. This CDR3 spans 14 amino acids. Germline loops: CDR1 MNHNY, CDR2 SVGAGI (reference sequence). The CDR3 loop is CASRDRGLNYGYTF. The CDR3, as DNA: TGTGCCAGCAGGGACAGGGGGCTTAACTATGGCTACACCTTC.

The CDR3 region has the DNA TGTGCCAGCTCACCTCAGGGAAGGGGAGATACGCAGTATTTT. This sequence encodes CASSPQGRGDTQYF. This chain links TRBV18 with TRBJ2-3; possible D gene TRBD1, 5 bases. The CDR3 contains 14 residues. Germline CDR1 KGHSH, CDR2 LQKENI. The germline V and J ends were trimmed by 3 bases and 5 bases, with 12 bases remaining between them.

The genes are TRBV6-6 and TRBJ2-3, with unresolved D. V lost 7 bases to trimming and J lost 0 bases, with 11 bases between them. The CDR3 spans 14 residues. From germline, CDR1 is MNHNY and CDR2 SVGAGI (reference sequence). CDR3 residues: CASNHGRSTDTQYF. The CDR3 nucleotides are TGTGCCAGCAACCACGGCAGGAGCACAGATACGCAGTATTTT.

This clonotype was seen ten or more times. The chain joins TRBV27 to TRBJ2-3, with unresolved D. Germline CDR1 and CDR2: MNHEY and SMNVEV (reference sequence). With 3 bases removed from V and 9 bases from J, the gap between germline ends came to 16 bases. This CDR3 contains 14 residues. CDR3 nucleotide sequence: TGTGCCAGCAGTTTGCGCAGCCGACCCGGCACGCAGTATTTT. Its protein product is CASSLRSRPGTQYF.

The DNA for the CDR3 is TGTGCCAGCAGTTACGGGGCACTAGCGGGAGTAGTACGCAATGAGCAGTTCTTC. Translated: CASSYGALAGVVRNEQFF. The chain has TRBV6-5 and TRBJ2-1; 11 bases map to TRBD2. Unmatched junction bases numbered 12, after V lost 2 bases and J lost 6 bases. The CDR3 extends over 18 amino acids. Germline loops: CDR1 MNHEY, CDR2 SVGAGI.

This clonotype was counted only a few times. The V gene is TRBV20-1, the J gene TRBJ2-7, with TRBD2 matching 14 bases. Germline values: CDR1 DFQATT, CDR2 SNEGSKA (reference sequence). Unmatched junction bases numbered 7, after V lost 5 bases and J lost 4 bases. This CDR3 spans 15 amino acids. The CDR3: CSAGSGTSGSYEQYF. CDR3 bases: TGCAGTGCTGGGTCCGGGACTAGCGGGAGTTACGAGCAGTACTTC.

This chain joins TRBV19 and TRBJ2-6, with unresolved D. Germline CDR1 LNHDA, CDR2 SQIVND (reference sequence). The length of the CDR3 is 16 residues. The V end lost 3 bases, the J end lost 0 bases, and 9 bases lay between the germline ends. CDR3: CASSIWSASGANVLTF. As DNA, the CDR3 is TGTGCCAGTAGTATCTGGTCAGCCTCTGGGGCCAACGTCCTGACTTTC.

Note on this clonotype: A much larger clone sits a single nucleotide away, making a read error possible. This chain connects TRBV5-1 to TRBJ2-4; TRBD1 matches 9 bases. The end of the DNA is better explained by TRBJ2-7, so the J call may be wrong. Germline V gives CDR1 SGHRS, CDR2 YFSETQ. CDR3 size: 14 residues. The CDR3 reads CACSEQGAINEQYF. CDR3 coding DNA: TGCGCCTGCAGCGAACAGGGGGCGATAAACGAGCAGTACTTC.

This clonotype was seen more than once but under ten times. The rearrangement links TRBV20-1 to TRBJ2-7; D possibly corresponds to TRBD2 (6 bases). Germline values: CDR1 DFQATT, CDR2 SNEGSKA (reference sequence). The CDR3 is 14 residues long. V was shortened by 5 bases and J by 2 bases, with 16 bases between the two germline ends. In DNA, the CDR3 is TGCAGTGCTCCTCGCGGGGCTAGCCCCTACGAGCAGTACTTC. Translating it yields CSAPRGASPYEQYF.

The V and J genes are TRBV3-1 and TRBJ1-2; a weak D match, TRBD1 (6 bases). The V end was cut by 2 bases, the J end by 0 bases, with 10 bases between. Germline lookup yields CDR1 LGHDT and CDR2 YNNKEL (reference sequence). The CDR3 runs to 15 residues. The CDR3 region is CASSQSRTANYGYTF. CDR3 bases: TGTGCCAGCAGCCAAAGTAGGACAGCTAACTATGGCTACACCTTC.

Only a few counts were recorded for this clonotype. J is TRBJ2-5 and V is TRBV5-1; TRBD2 matches 10 bases. V gave up 4 bases and J gave up 4 bases; unmatched junction bases: 4. The CDR3 loop spans 14 amino acids. The germline V gene encodes CDR1 SGHRS and CDR2 YFSETQ. CDR3 residues: CASSEAGGPETQYF. For the CDR3, the DNA is TGCGCCAGCAGCGAAGCGGGAGGGCCAGAGACCCAGTACTTC.

This clonotype has a handful of counts. This chain links TRBV28 with TRBJ1-2; TRBD1 is a possible D gene (6 bases). Germline CDR1 and CDR2: MDHEN and SYDVKM. The CDR3 consists of 15 residues. Trimming took off 2 bases at V and 4 bases at J, with 14 bases between the two ends. DNA for the CDR3: TGTGCCAGCAGTTTACAGGGGAGGTATGGCTATGGCTACACCTTC. This encodes CASSLQGRYGYGYTF.

Ten or more counts support this clonotype. The chain uses TRBV28 and TRBJ2-7, with 9 nucleotides matching TRBD1. The CDR3 is made up of 14 amino acids. The junction had 7 bases not matched to a gene; V was cut back by 7 bases and J by 3 bases. Germline CDR1 and CDR2: MDHEN and SYDVKM. DNA of the CDR3: TGTGCCAGCAAGGGACAGGGAGAGCTCTACGAGCAGTACTTC. It encodes CASKGQGELYEQYF.

V and J are TRBV7-7 and TRBJ2-1; D is perhaps TRBD1 (6 bases). V was shortened by 1 base and J by 5 bases, with 12 bases between the two germline ends. The CDR3 covers 15 residues. In germline, CDR1 is SSHAT, CDR2 FNYEAQ (reference sequence). CDR3 sequence (DNA): TGTGCCAGCAGCTTAGGCAGGGGTTTCCACAATGAGCAGTTCTTC. Residues: CASSLGRGFHNEQFF. The full variable domain, with the rest looked up from reference TRBV7-7 and TRBJ2-1, is GAGVSQSPRYKVTKRGQDVTLRCDPISSHATLYWYQQALGQGPEFLTYFNYEAQPDKSGLPSDRFSAERPEGSISTLTIQRTEQRDSAMYRCASSLGRGFHNEQFFGPGTRLTVL.

The genes are TRBV5-1 and TRBJ1-1; possible D gene TRBD1, 5 bases. The V end was cut by 1 base, the J end by 1 base, with 8 bases between. The CDR3 has 14 amino acids. Germline V lookup: CDR1 SGHRS, CDR2 YFSETQ. For the CDR3, the DNA is TGCGCCAGCAGCTTGTGGGGCAGGAACACTGAAGCTTTCTTT. Translated: CASSLWGRNTEAFF.